The 18 T cell receptor beta chains listed next were all sequenced from one sample in a study of regulatory T cells in long-lasting Graves disease. Construction of the TCR beta libraries employed iRepertoire HTBI primers in conjunction with Arm-PCR of CDR3 regions. One entry per CDR3 protein, called by TCRdb with MiXCR from the multiplex PCR reads. This table has 450,000 to 650,000 distinct CDR3 sequences, about 15% appearing once. As for time point: newly diagnosed GD, antithyroid drugs for less than 3 months. Generation of the TCR library employed RNA extracted from PBMCs. These data were also reused for a study on T cells in Graves' hyperthyroidism and ophthalmopathy.

This material consisted of peripheral blood mononuclear cells (PBMCs), taken at new diagnosis, from a patient treated with antithyroid drugs. The receptor source for this set is a woman aged 40-65 years with Graves disease.

The rearrangement uses TRBV20-1 and TRBJ2-2; 8 bases are a match to TRBD1. Germline V CDR1 and CDR2: DFQATT, SNEGSKA (reference sequence). The CDR3 spans 16 residues. V dropped 1 base and J dropped 6; count of bases not matched to a gene: 10. CDR3 nucleotides: TGCAGTGCTAGAGGGAGGGGGACAGGTGATTCCGGGGAGCTGTTTTTT. Encoded protein: CSARGRGTGDSGELFF.

The chain recombines TRBV29-1 with TRBJ1-6; maybe TRBD1 (6 bases). Germline V gene lookup returns CDR1 SQVTM and CDR2 ANQGSEA. V was clipped by 5 bases and J by 9 bases, with 14 bases between them. This CDR3 spans 13 amino acids. CDR3 DNA: TGCAGCGTTACACAGGAACAGGGTTCACCCCTCCACTTT. It is translated as CSVTQEQGSPLHF.

The chain carries TRBV19 and TRBJ2-2; TRBD1 matches 10 bases. The CDR3 loop spans 15 amino acids. V shed 3 bases and J 6 bases; nucleotides not matched to a gene: 4. Germline CDR1 and CDR2: LNHDA and SQIVND (reference sequence). The CDR3 here is CASSIGGQGAGELFF. The CDR3 DNA reads TGTGCCAGTAGTATCGGAGGACAGGGGGCCGGGGAGCTGTTTTTT.

This clonotype was recorded a few times. The rearrangement uses TRBV7-8 and TRBJ2-1, with 11 bases identical to TRBD2. CDR3 length equals 19 residues. The V and J ends lost 6 bases and 6 bases, in that order; junction bases with no gene match: 19. The V gene's germline CDR1 is SGHVS and CDR2 FQNEAQ. The CDR3 coding sequence is TGTGCCAGCAGTCTAAACGAACTAGCGGGGGCCAGGTCTCTCAATGAGCAGTTCTTC. It encodes CASSLNELAGARSLNEQFF.

In this sample, this clonotype turned up many times. The CDR3 protein is CASSPSNYEQYF. CDR3 in DNA: TGTGCCAGCAGTCCCTCTAATTACGAGCAGTACTTC. The chain couples TRBV12-3 or TRBV12-4 to TRBJ2-7; D call uncertain. This CDR3 is 12 amino acids long. Trimming stripped 5 bases from V and 4 bases from J, with 9 bases between.

The chain has TRBV19 and TRBJ1-6; unclear D gene. CDR3 length: 15 amino acids. Deletions cut 5 bases from V and 0 bases from J, with 8 bases between. CDR1 is LNHDA and CDR2 is SQIVND in the germline V gene (reference sequence). The CDR3, as DNA: TGTGCCAGTAGTGGAAGTTTCTCCTATAATTCACCCCTCCACTTT. This encodes CASSGSFSYNSPLHF.

Remarks on this clonotype: This clone may be a read error of a much larger clone one base away. The rearrangement links TRBV29-1 to TRBJ1-4, with 9 bases that match TRBD1. Germline lookup yields CDR1 SQVTM and CDR2 ANQGSEA. The CDR3 length is 13 residues. This chain's CDR3 is CSARGTGTGKLVF. In nucleotides, the CDR3 is TGCAGCGCCCGGGGGACAGGGACGGGAAAACTGGTTTTT.

This clonotype has a single count. This chain joins TRBV9 and TRBJ2-3; D gene uncertain. This CDR3 spans 16 amino acids. Deletions cut 3 bases from V and 2 bases from J, with 16 bases between. Looked up from germline, CDR1 is SGDLS and CDR2 is YYNGEE. The CDR3 coding sequence is TGTGCCAGCAGCGGACATCAGAGTGGGTACACAGATACGCAGTATTTT. Its translation: CASSGHQSGYTDTQYF.

In regard to this clonotype: This could be a read error, since a much larger clone is one nucleotide away. This chain's CDR3 is CASSFPTSGGRNEQYF. The CDR3 DNA reads as TGTGCCAGCAGCTTCCCTACTAGCGGGGGGCGCAATGAGCAGTACTTC. V is TRBV11-2 and J is TRBJ2-5, with 12 bases aligning to TRBD2. The CDR3 loop spans 16 amino acids. J lost 11 bases, V lost 3 bases, and 13 bases had no gene match. The germline CDR1 and CDR2 sequences are SGHAT and FQNNGV.

Only a few counts were recorded for this clonotype. CDR3 nucleotide sequence: TGCAGTGCTAGAGATCTGGGGCTGTACAATGAGCAGTTCTTC. The encoded protein is CSARDLGLYNEQFF. The rearrangement joins TRBV20-1 to TRBJ2-1; D possibly corresponds to TRBD1 (5 bases). In germline, CDR1 is DFQATT, CDR2 SNEGSKA (reference sequence). V lost 0 bases, J lost 4 bases, and 10 bases lay in between. CDR3 length: 14 residues.

This clonotype was counted only a few times. The CDR3 spells CASSATDSPSLAQHF. CDR3 DNA sequence: TGTGCCAGCAGCGCGACGGACAGCCCGTCATTGGCCCAGCATTTT. V gene TRBV9 combines with J gene TRBJ1-5; weak D call: TRBD1 (6 bases). The CDR3 loop spans 15 amino acids. Germline loops: CDR1 SGDLS, CDR2 YYNGEE. Trimming removed 3 bases from V and 11 bases from J, with 21 bases in between.

At least ten counts were recorded for this clonotype. DNA for the CDR3: TGTGCCAGCAGGCCTACAGGGGCCCGATCGTCCCTCCACTTT. Translating it yields CASRPTGARSSLHF. This chain joins TRBV28 and TRBJ1-6, with 7 bases that match TRBD1. V lost 6 bases to trimming and J lost 14 bases; unmatched junction nucleotides: 13. There are 14 residues in the CDR3. Per the germline V gene, CDR1 is MDHEN and CDR2 is SYDVKM. The whole variable domain, remainder taken from reference TRBV28 and TRBJ1-6, is DVKVTQSSRYLVKRTGEKVFLECVQDMDHENMFWYRQDPGLGLRLIYFSYDVKMKEKGDIPEGYSVSREKKERFSLILESASTNQTSMYLCASRPTGARSSLHFGNGTRLTVT.

The sample holds many counts of this clonotype. This chain links TRBV11-2 with TRBJ2-3; a possible D gene is TRBD2 (6 bases). With 5 bases removed from V and 2 bases from J, the gap between germline ends came to 17 bases. The CDR3 covers 16 residues. The germline V gene has CDR1 SGHAT and CDR2 FQNNGV. The CDR3 loop is CASSATRDSYTDTQYF. The CDR3 DNA reads TGTGCCAGCAGCGCAACGAGGGACTCCTACACAGATACGCAGTATTTT.

This clonotype was observed a few times. The chain recombines TRBV3-1 with TRBJ2-7; D may correspond to TRBD1 or TRBD2 (5 bases each). Per germline, CDR1 LGHDT and CDR2 YNNKEL (reference sequence). The V gene lost 3 bases and the J gene lost 4 bases, with 22 bases spanning the gap. The CDR3 extends over 17 amino acids. CDR3 amino acids: CASSQDLTGTERYEQYF. The DNA for the CDR3 is TGTGCCAGCAGCCAGGACCTAACCGGGACGGAACGGTACGAGCAGTACTTC.

This clonotype was counted between two and nine times. This rearrangement joins TRBV4-1 to TRBJ1-2; tentatively, D is TRBD1 (5 bases). The CDR3 covers 16 residues. V lost 4 bases, J lost 4 bases, and 19 bases lay in between. Looked up from germline, CDR1 is MGHRA and CDR2 is YSYEKL. The CDR3: CASSPRWDLAVYGYTF. CDR3 DNA: TGCGCCAGCAGCCCGCGTTGGGACCTGGCTGTCTATGGCTACACCTTC.

In its sample, this clonotype was seen many times. The rearrangement joins TRBV3-1 to TRBJ1-1; D is unresolved. Trimming left V 3 bases short and J 7 bases short, with 6 bases between. The CDR3 is 11 residues long. Per the germline V gene, CDR1 is LGHDT and CDR2 is YNNKEL (reference sequence). CDR3 DNA: TGTGCCAGCAGCCACCGAGGTGAAGCTTTCTTT. Protein: CASSHRGEAFF. The entire variable domain, with the rest obtained from reference TRBV3-1 and TRBJ1-1, is as follows: DTAVSQTPKYLVTQMGNDKSIKCEQNLGHDTMYWYKQDSKKFLKIMFSYNNKELIINETVPNRFSPKSPDKAHLNLHINSLELGDSAVYFCASSHRGEAFFGQGTRLTVV.

This clonotype was seen a few times. The chain couples TRBV5-1 to TRBJ1-6; D is undetermined. Germline CDR1 SGHRS, CDR2 YFSETQ. Trimming cost V 5 bases and J 8 bases, with 17 bases left between them. The CDR3 runs to 15 residues. DNA of the CDR3: TGCGCCAGCAGTTACGCTGCGACAACCTATTCACCCCTCCACTTT. Translated: CASSYAATTYSPLHF.

This clonotype has just a few counts. The chain has TRBV2 and TRBJ1-5; 7 bases fit TRBD1. V dropped 7 bases and J dropped 5; count of bases not matched to a gene: 11. CDR3 length: 15 residues. The germline V gene has CDR1 SNHLY and CDR2 FYNNEI. This CDR3 reads CASTQGGVADQPQHF. In nucleotides, the CDR3 is TGTGCCAGCACCCAGGGGGGGGTCGCAGATCAGCCCCAGCATTTT.